This TCR beta chain appears in the sequencing data of a study of blood T cell repertoires in COVID-19. Study summary: The United States, Italy and Spain were the sources of the acute and convalescent COVID-19 samples. T cells, B-cell-depleted T cells, or PBMCs provided the cDNA or gDNA that served as material.

Original handling: Using reference gene primer amplification, nucleated cell counts were estimated. Some clones are missing from TCRdb's copy, which holds only in-frame ones; the method was immunoSEQ multiplex PCR. V and J calls plus clone size are reproduced from that table; the DNA served to infer D and trimming. The sample lists around 310,000 clones; over 75% were seen once. This CDR3 has 13 amino acids. Between the trimmed V and J ends, which lost 1 base and 5 bases, there was a span of 8 bases. Germline values: CDR1 LGHNA, CDR2 YSLEER. This clonotype was obtained from a woman aged 55-75 years with acute or convalescent COVID-19. The sequenced material came from peripheral blood. The rearrangement joins TRBV4-3 to TRBJ1-1, with no clear D. Here the CDR3 DNA reads TGCGCCAGCAGCCAAGGTGAACATACTGAAGCTTTCTTT. Its translation is CASSQGEHTEAFF.